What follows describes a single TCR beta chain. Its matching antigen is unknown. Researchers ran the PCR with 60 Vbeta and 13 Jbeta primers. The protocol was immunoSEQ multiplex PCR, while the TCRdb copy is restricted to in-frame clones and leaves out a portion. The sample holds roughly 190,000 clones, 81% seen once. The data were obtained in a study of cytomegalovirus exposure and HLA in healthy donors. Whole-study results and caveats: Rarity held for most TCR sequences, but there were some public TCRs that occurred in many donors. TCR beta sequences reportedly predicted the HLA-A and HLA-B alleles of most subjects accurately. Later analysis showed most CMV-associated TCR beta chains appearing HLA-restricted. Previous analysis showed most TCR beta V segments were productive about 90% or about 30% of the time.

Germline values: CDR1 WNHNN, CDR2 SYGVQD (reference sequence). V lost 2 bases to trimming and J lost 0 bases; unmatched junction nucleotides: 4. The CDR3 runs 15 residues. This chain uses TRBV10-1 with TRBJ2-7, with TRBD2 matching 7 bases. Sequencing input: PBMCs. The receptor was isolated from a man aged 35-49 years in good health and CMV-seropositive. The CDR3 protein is CASSERGDFSYEQYF. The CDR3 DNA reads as TGCGCCAGCAGTGAGCGGGGGGACTTCTCCTACGAGCAGTACTTC.